The 4 T cell receptor beta chains below come from one sample, sequenced in a study of T cells expressing NK-cell markers (dated by TCRdb to about 2020). The library was produced with 5' RACE. Sequencing took place on an Illumina HiSeq 2000. Based on TCRdb reprocessing of the reads, there is one entry per CDR3 protein sequence, and DNA is missing. This sample's listing comprises approximately 460,000 distinct CDR3 sequences. The ten biggest clones cover about 7.1% of the sample. The material sequenced was blood T cells: a sorted CD56 or NKG2C T cell subset, CD4+ or CD8+ T cells, or bulk PBMC T cells (not recorded which). The receptors here all came from a woman between 18 and 69 years old in good health.

This chain uses TRBV5-1 with TRBJ1-1. In germline, CDR1 is SGHRS, CDR2 YFSETQ. CDR3 length equals 15 residues. CDR3 sequence reads: CASTRTPRRDTEAFF.

The chain carries TRBV20-1 and TRBJ2-7. The germline CDR1 and CDR2 sequences are DFQATT and SNEGSKA (reference sequence). CDR3 length equals 16 residues. The CDR3: CSAPTNRRRTAYEQYF.

V gene TRBV7-2 combines with J gene TRBJ2-1; there is no DNA to check the TCRdb D call of TRBD1. The CDR3 has 16 residues. Germline CDR1 is SGHTA and CDR2 is FQGNSA. The CDR3 loop is CASSLGTRTGLDEQFF.

This sequence joins TRBV6-1 and TRBJ2-1; the TRBD2 assignment by TCRdb is unverifiable without DNA. Looked up from germline, CDR1 is MNHNS and CDR2 is SASEGT. This CDR3 contains 15 residues. The CDR3 region is CASTPPTTLYNEQFF.